This T cell receptor beta chain was documented in a study of early T cells in non-severe SARS-CoV-2 infection. Findings and caveats of the study: Anti-spike CD8 responses were favored in VDJdb matching, and private and CD4 specificities were missed.

Unique molecular identifiers were attached to individual cDNA molecules. TCRdb re-called the 5' RACE reads with MiXCR, one entry per CDR3 protein. Among tens of thousands of distinct CDR3 sequences listed, roughly a tenth were seen once. This clonotype was counted at least ten times. The antigen is undetermined. Sequenced: whole blood. The sequence derives from an adult who was a healthcare worker with PCR-confirmed SARS-CoV-2 infection or an uninfected control (not recorded which).

For the CDR3, the DNA is TGTGCCAGCAGAAGTAACAGGGACGGTCAGCCCCAGCATTTT. Translating it yields CASRSNRDGQPQHF. This sequence joins TRBV12-3 or TRBV12-4 and TRBJ1-5, with a possible D match to TRBD1 (6 bases). V shed 6 bases and J shed 6 bases, with 15 bases lying between them. The CDR3 is made up of 14 amino acids.